One sample yielded the 13 T cell receptor beta chains listed below, sequenced in a study of post-analysis software for immune sequencing data. Study-level results: The study found TRBV5-6, TRBV5-1 and TRBV20-1 among about five TRBV segments more frequent in patients than controls.

Which antigens these TCRs recognize remains unknown. Unique-molecular-identifier-tagged TCR beta cDNA libraries were used. TCRdb recomputed calls from the PCR reads with MiXCR, one row per CDR3 protein. The sample carries about 820,000 distinct CDR3 sequences, roughly 58% recorded once. Material for sequencing was blood. The receptors come from a girl aged 10-17 years with multiple sclerosis.

The chain recombines TRBV12-5 with TRBJ1-1; D may be TRBD1 (6 bases). Per the germline V gene, CDR1 is LGHNT and CDR2 is FRNRAP. The CDR3 length is 14 residues. V was shortened by 5 bases and J by 1 base, with 11 bases between the two germline ends. The CDR3, as DNA: TGTGCTAGTGGTGGCAGGGGAGGGAACACTGAAGCTTTCTTT. It encodes CASGGRGGNTEAFF. Full variable domain (missing parts from reference TRBV12-5 and TRBJ1-1): DARVTQTPRHKVTEMGQEVTMRCQPILGHNTVFWYRQTMMQGLELLAYFRNRAPLDDSGMPKDRFSAEMPDATLATLKIQPSEPRDSAVYFCASGGRGGNTEAFFGQGTRLTVV.

V usage is TRBV20-1 and J usage is TRBJ2-5, with D perhaps matching TRBD1 (6 bases). The J call may be mistaken, given a closer DNA end match to TRBJ2-4. Looked up from germline, CDR1 is DFQATT and CDR2 is SNEGSKA (reference sequence). This CDR3 comprises 13 residues. The CDR3 bases are TGCAGTGCTAGGGGGGCGGGCGAAAACATTCAGTACTTC. It is translated as CSARGAGENIQYF.

This clonotype has only a few counts. The rearrangement uses TRBV7-9 and TRBJ2-7; 10 nucleotides align to TRBD2. The CDR3 is 16 amino acids. The germline V gene has CDR1 SEHNR and CDR2 FQNEAQ (reference sequence). The ends lost 4 bases at V and 0 bases at J; junction bases unmatched: 6. The CDR3 is CASSSFLAGASYEQYF. Written as DNA, the CDR3 is TGTGCCAGCAGCTCATTCCTAGCGGGGGCCTCCTACGAGCAGTACTTC.

V and J are TRBV28 and TRBJ2-5; TRBD2 aligns across 9 bases. The germline V gene encodes CDR1 MDHEN and CDR2 SYDVKM. V lost 10 bases to trimming and J lost 1 base; unmatched junction nucleotides: 7. The length of the CDR3 is 14 residues. Written as DNA, the CDR3 is TGTGCCATCCGGTTGCGGGAGGGCCAAGAGACCCAGTACTTC. This codes for CAIRLREGQETQYF.

The gene calls are TRBV7-2 and TRBJ1-6, with D hard to call. CDR1 is SGHTA and CDR2 is FQGNSA in the germline V gene. With 0 bases removed from V and 7 bases from J, the gap between germline ends came to 10 bases. This CDR3 has 15 amino acids. The CDR3 loop is CASSLASNPNSPLHF. The CDR3 region has the DNA TGTGCCAGCAGCTTAGCCTCCAACCCCAATTCACCCCTCCACTTT. Full variable domain (outside the CDR3, taken from reference TRBV7-2 and TRBJ1-6): GAGVSQSPSNKVTEKGKDVELRCDPISGHTALYWYRQSLGQGLEFLIYFQGNSAPDKSGLPSDRFSAERTGGSVSTLTIQRTQQEDSAVYLCASSLASNPNSPLHFGNGTRLTVT.

The chain carries TRBV2 and TRBJ2-1; TRBD2 agrees at 7 bases. V gave up 8 bases and J gave up 9 bases; unmatched junction bases: 4. Germline-derived CDR1 and CDR2 are SNHLY and FYNNEI. This CDR3 has 11 residues. CDR3 DNA sequence: TGTGCCAGCCGGGAGGCCGGTGAGCAGTTCTTC. Translation: CASREAGEQFF.

The DNA of the CDR3 is TGTGCCAGCAGCTTGGGGGTCACGAACACTGAAGCTTTCTTT. Protein: CASSLGVTNTEAFF. The rearrangement links TRBV5-6 to TRBJ1-1; no clear D. Per germline, CDR1 SGHDT and CDR2 YYEEEE. The CDR3 sequence is 14 residues long. V lost 0 bases to trimming and J lost 1 base, with 7 bases between them.

This clonotype has more than one count but fewer than ten. The CDR3 is CASSIGLAEEDTQYF. CDR3 DNA: TGTGCCAGCAGCATAGGACTAGCGGAAGAAGATACGCAGTATTTT. The chain uses TRBV7-3 and TRBJ2-3; 10 bases map to TRBD2. This CDR3 spans 15 amino acids. CDR1 and CDR2 from the germline V gene are SGHTA and FQGTGA. J gave up 5 bases and V 5 bases, and 7 bases lay outside the gene matches.

The rearrangement links TRBV27 to TRBJ1-2; the D gene is possibly TRBD1 (5 bases). Germline V gene sequence: CDR1 MNHEY, CDR2 SMNVEV (reference sequence). CDR3 size: 14 residues. V lost 4 bases to trimming and J lost 4 bases, with 13 bases between them. CDR3: CASSSGTSTYGYTF. In nucleotides, the CDR3 is TGTGCCAGCAGTTCAGGGACCTCTACCTATGGCTACACCTTC.

This clonotype was detected a few times. The rearrangement joins TRBV27 to TRBJ2-6; 8 nucleotides match TRBD1. Germline V lookup: CDR1 MNHEY, CDR2 SMNVEV (reference sequence). This CDR3 spans 18 amino acids. Trimming at V came to 6 bases and at J to 0 bases, leaving 10 bases not matched to a gene. This chain's CDR3 is CASSDTQGESSGANVLTF. CDR3 nucleotide sequence: TGTGCCAGCAGCGACACACAGGGGGAGAGCTCTGGGGCCAACGTCCTGACTTTC.

This clonotype appeared a few times. The J gene is TRBJ1-4, the V gene TRBV5-1; D gene unclear. Germline V gene data show CDR1 as SGHRS and CDR2 as YFSETQ. V lost 0 bases to trimming and J lost 7 bases, with 13 bases between them. The CDR3 runs 15 residues. The CDR3, as DNA: TGCGCCAGCAGCTTGGAGGGTACGGGCAGTGAAAAACTGTTTTTT. Protein: CASSLEGTGSEKLFF.

J is TRBJ2-2 and V is TRBV7-2; 7 bases are a match to TRBD1. The length of the CDR3 is 14 residues. Germline V lookup: CDR1 SGHTA, CDR2 FQGNSA. V shed 5 bases, J shed 7 bases, and the junction held 7 bases outside the gene matches. CDR3 loop: CASSPDRWNGELFF. CDR3 DNA: TGTGCCAGCAGCCCGGACAGGTGGAACGGGGAGCTGTTTTTT.

The rearrangement joins TRBV20-1 to TRBJ2-4, with 9 positions matching TRBD1. CDR1 is DFQATT, CDR2 SNEGSKA, per germline (reference sequence). This CDR3 comprises 15 residues. After removal of 3 bases from V and 13 bases from J, the junction contained 16 bases not matched to a gene. The CDR3 DNA is TGCAGTGCTAGCCCCCGGGACAGGGTTTACAATGAGCAGTACTTC. Its translation is CSASPRDRVYNEQYF.